These 11 T cell receptor beta chains were all obtained from the same sample, sequenced in a study of blood T cell repertoires in COVID-19. This table comes from immunoSEQ multiplex PCR, and its TCRdb copy is limited to in-frame clones, with some not included. Seen here are about 200,000 clones, approximately 86% observed once, and the top ten hold around 4.5%. The sample was PBMCs or T cells enriched from blood (not recorded which). The receptors derive from a woman under 40 who had been exposed to COVID-19.

J is TRBJ1-2 and V is TRBV11-2, with D possibly being TRBD1 (5 bases). Trimming removed 2 bases at V and 5 bases at J, with 21 bases between. This CDR3 comprises 17 residues. The germline V gene encodes CDR1 SGHAT and CDR2 FQNNGV. The CDR3 sequence: CASSLWGRGSATYGYTF. The CDR3 DNA follows: TGTGCCAGCAGCTTATGGGGGAGGGGCAGTGCTACTTATGGCTACACCTTC.

CDR3 loop: CARSFEGSGNTIYF. In nucleotides, the CDR3 is TGTGCCAGAAGCTTCGAGGGTTCTGGAAACACCATATATTTT. The chain combines TRBV5-3 with TRBJ1-3, with D uncertain. TRBV5-3 is an ORF, and what it does is uncertain. This CDR3 is built from 14 residues. Trimming took off 2 bases at V and 1 base at J, with 7 bases between the two ends.

This chain uses TRBV6-5 with TRBJ1-1, with 9 nucleotides matching TRBD1. CDR3 length: 16 amino acids. The trim removed 2 bases at V and 1 base at J, leaving 5 bases unmatched. Germline V gives CDR1 MNHEY, CDR2 SVGAGI. CDR3 DNA: TGTGCCAGCAGTTACGGGACAGGGCTTTCGAACACTGAAGCTTTCTTT. Its translation: CASSYGTGLSNTEAFF.

The chain employs TRBV3-1 (or the pseudogene TRBV3-2) and TRBJ2-2; no reliable D call. Trimming removed 0 bases from V and 7 bases from J, with 3 bases in between. The CDR3 loop spans 12 amino acids. CDR1 is LGHDT and CDR2 is YNNKEL in the germline V gene (reference sequence). CDR3 protein: CASSQDHGELFF. DNA of the CDR3: TGTGCCAGCAGCCAAGATCACGGGGAGCTGTTTTTT.

This clone was counted once. The chain carries TRBV9 and TRBJ2-1, with D possibly matching TRBD1 (5 bases). Germline V gene data show CDR1 as SGDLS and CDR2 as YYNGEE. Between the trimmed V and J ends, which lost 4 bases and 3 bases, there was a span of 17 bases. This CDR3 is 16 amino acids long. Here the CDR3 DNA reads TGTGCCAGCAGCCAAGGGGCAGGGTTGGACTACAATGAGCAGTTCTTC. It specifies CASSQGAGLDYNEQFF. The variable domain in full, completed from reference TRBV9 and TRBJ2-1, reads DSGVTQTPKHLITATGQRVTLRCSPRSGDLSVYWYQQSLDQGLQFLIQYYNGEERAKGNILERFSAQQFPDLHSELNLSSLELGDSALYFCASSQGAGLDYNEQFFGPGTRLTVL.

The chain is built from TRBV19 and TRBJ1-4; D is unclear. Germline V CDR1 and CDR2: LNHDA, SQIVND (reference sequence). V dropped 3 bases and J dropped 8 bases, with 13 bases sitting between them. The CDR3 totals 14 residues. As DNA, the CDR3 is TGTGCCAGTAGTATGGGCAGACCTTACGAAAAACTGTTTTTT. Translated, it gives CASSMGRPYEKLFF.

The J gene is TRBJ1-1, the V gene TRBV7-9, with 8 positions matching TRBD1. V trimming: 0 bases; J trimming: 4 bases; junction bases outside the gene matches: 4. The CDR3 covers 15 residues. CDR1 and CDR2 (germline): SEHNR, FQNEAQ (reference sequence). The CDR3: CASSLADREGTEAFF. The CDR3 DNA follows: TGTGCCAGCAGCTTAGCGGACAGGGAGGGCACTGAAGCTTTCTTT.

CDR3 loop: CSVVQGDPYGYTF. DNA of the CDR3: TGCAGCGTAGTACAGGGGGATCCTTATGGCTACACCTTC. The chain recombines TRBV29-1 with TRBJ1-2; 8 bases are shared with TRBD1. CDR3 length equals 13 residues. The ends lost 6 bases at V and 5 bases at J; junction bases unmatched: 8. Germline V gene sequence: CDR1 SQVTM, CDR2 ANQGSEA.

V gene TRBV5-1 combines with J gene TRBJ1-1; TRBD1 aligns across 7 bases. The germline V gene has CDR1 SGHRS and CDR2 YFSETQ. V was clipped by 4 bases and J by 0 bases; unmatched bases: 12. CDR3 size: 17 residues. The chain's CDR3 is CASSRTRTDRLNTEAFF. CDR3 coding DNA: TGCGCCAGCAGCCGTACCCGGACGGACAGGCTGAACACTGAAGCTTTCTTT. The variable domain in full, completed from reference TRBV5-1 and TRBJ1-1, reads KAGVTQTPRYLIKTRGQQVTLSCSPISGHRSVSWYQQTPGQGLQFLFEYFSETQRNKGNFPGRFSGRQFSNSRSEMNVSTLELGDSALYLCASSRTRTDRLNTEAFFGQGTRLTVV.

This sequence joins TRBV5-1 and TRBJ2-3; D is uncertain. The CDR3 runs to 16 residues. Germline V lookup: CDR1 SGHRS, CDR2 YFSETQ. Deletions cut 2 bases from V and 2 bases from J, with 15 bases between. The CDR3 loop is CASSLKAGIYTDTQYF. The CDR3 region has the DNA TGCGCCAGCAGCTTAAAGGCAGGCATTTACACAGATACGCAGTATTTT.

The chain links TRBV9 to TRBJ1-6, with 7 bases aligning to TRBD1. The CDR3 contains 16 residues. V lost 1 base, J lost 9 bases, and 10 bases stayed unmatched. Germline loops: CDR1 SGDLS, CDR2 YYNGEE. CDR3 nucleotide sequence: TGTGCCAGCAGCGTATCTTCTGGGGACAGAGGTTCACCCCTCCACTTT. This gives the protein CASSVSSGDRGSPLHF.